This entry describes one T cell receptor (beta chain). What it recognizes is unknown. Treatment denoted: oral pan-JAK inhibitor, 5-10 mg twice daily. This entry belongs to a study of CD8+ T cells in alopecia areata. Study background: Patients received oral tofacitinib, 5 to 10 mg twice daily, for moderate-to-severe alopecia areata.

Extraction of RNA preceded its reverse transcription into cDNA, which served as the sequencing template. Assay: immunoSEQ multiplex PCR; the TCRdb copy retains only in-frame clones and omits some. Of roughly 100,000 clones listed, about 44% are singletons. Study outcomes and limitations: Any link of baseline CD8+ expansion to response, resting on one nonresponder, remains uncertain. Numerous expanded lesional clones remained in scalp and blood during tofacitinib.

The ends were cut back, 4 bases at V and 6 bases at J, with 6 bases in the middle. Looked up from germline, CDR1 is SEHNR and CDR2 is FQNEAQ (reference sequence). This CDR3 is 11 amino acids long. The sample here was CD8+ T cells sorted from blood, taken at week 24, from a patient treated with tofacitinib. V is TRBV7-9 and J is TRBJ1-2; D ambiguous. The sequence was collected from a human donor with alopecia areata. The CDR3 is CASSSGDGYTF. The CDR3 nucleotides read TGTGCCAGCAGCTCCGGCGATGGCTACACCTTC.